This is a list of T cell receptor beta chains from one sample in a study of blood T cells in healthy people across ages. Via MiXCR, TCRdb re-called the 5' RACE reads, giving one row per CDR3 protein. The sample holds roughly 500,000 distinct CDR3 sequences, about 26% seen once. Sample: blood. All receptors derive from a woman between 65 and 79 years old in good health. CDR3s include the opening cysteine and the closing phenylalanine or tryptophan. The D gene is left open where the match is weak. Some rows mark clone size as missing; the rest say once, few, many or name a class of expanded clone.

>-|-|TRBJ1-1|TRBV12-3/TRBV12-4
CASSEVRGALNTEAFF
TGTGCCAGCAGTGAGGTACGGGGCGCTTTGAACACTGAAGCTTTCTTT
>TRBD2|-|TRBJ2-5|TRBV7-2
CASSPQAGGPETQYF
TGTGCCAGCAGCCCTCAAGCGGGGGGGCCAGAGACCCAGTACTTC
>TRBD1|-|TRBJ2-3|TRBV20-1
CSASIPGQLDTQYF
TGCAGTGCTAGTATCCCGGGACAGCTTGATACGCAGTATTTT
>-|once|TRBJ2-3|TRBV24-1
CATSDFSGAGDTQYF
TGTGCCACCAGTGATTTCTCTGGGGCGGGAGATACGCAGTATTTT
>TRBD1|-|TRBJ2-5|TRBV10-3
CAISDPDRDQETQYF
TGTGCCATCAGTGATCCAGACAGGGACCAAGAGACCCAGTACTTC
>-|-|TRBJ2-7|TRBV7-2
CASSFQGSPSYEQYF
TGTGCCAGCAGCTTTCAGGGGTCTCCCTCCTACGAGCAGTACTTC
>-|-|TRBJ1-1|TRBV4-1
CASSQVMGTEAFF
TGCGCCAGCAGCCAAGTAATGGGCACTGAAGCTTTCTTT
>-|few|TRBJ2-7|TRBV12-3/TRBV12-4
CASSDSASSYEQYF
TGTGCCAGCAGTGACAGCGCAAGCTCCTACGAGCAGTACTTC
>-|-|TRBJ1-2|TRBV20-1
CSAGTTDYGYTF
TGCAGTGCGGGGACGACTGACTATGGCTACACCTTC
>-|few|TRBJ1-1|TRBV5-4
CASWLGRGSTEAFF
TGTGCCAGCTGGTTAGGGAGGGGAAGCACTGAAGCTTTCTTT
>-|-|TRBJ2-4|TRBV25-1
CASSDPVIFQGINLRGKNIQYF
TGTGCCAGCAGTGACCCCGTGATCTTCCAGGGAATAAACCTCAGGGGAAAAAACATTCAGTACTTC
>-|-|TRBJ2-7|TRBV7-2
CASSLDPSYEQYF
TGTGCCAGCAGCTTAGACCCCTCCTACGAGCAGTACTTC
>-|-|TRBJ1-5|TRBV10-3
CAISAVSGSNQPQHF
TGTGCCATCAGTGCGGTCTCTGGCAGCAATCAGCCCCAGCATTTT
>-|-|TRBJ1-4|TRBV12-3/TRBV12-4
CASSYQAGGNEKLFF
TGTGCCAGCAGTTACCAGGCGGGGGGGAATGAAAAACTGTTTTTT
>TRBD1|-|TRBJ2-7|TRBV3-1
CASSQSGTAYEQYF
TGTGCCAGCAGCCAATCCGGGACAGCCTACGAGCAGTACTTC
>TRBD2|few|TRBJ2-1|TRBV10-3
CAISDHSGGAGRSEQFF
TGTGCCATCAGTGACCATAGCGGGGGGGCTGGCCGGTCGGAGCAGTTCTTC
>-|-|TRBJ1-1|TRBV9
CASSAWSSPARNTEAFF
TGTGCCAGCAGCGCTTGGTCTTCTCCAGCTAGGAACACTGAAGCTTTCTTT
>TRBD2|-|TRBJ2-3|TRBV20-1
CSARELAGGTDTQYF
TGCAGTGCTAGAGAACTAGCGGGGGGCACAGATACGCAGTATTTT
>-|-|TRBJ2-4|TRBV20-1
CSAANNAKNIQYF
TGCAGTGCAGCCAATAACGCCAAAAACATTCAGTACTTC
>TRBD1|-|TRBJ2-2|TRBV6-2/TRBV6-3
CASSYRGHTGELFF
TGTGCCAGCAGTTACAGGGGGCACACCGGGGAGCTGTTTTTT
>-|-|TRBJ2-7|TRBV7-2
CASSGASGGAYEQYF
TGTGCCAGCAGCGGAGCGTCTGGCGGTGCCTACGAGCAGTACTTC
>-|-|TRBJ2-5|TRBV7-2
CASSSDTKVETQYF
TGTGCCAGCAGCTCAGACACAAAGGTGGAGACCCAGTACTTC
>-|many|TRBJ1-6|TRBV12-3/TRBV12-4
CASSTDLANSPLHF
TGTGCCAGCAGTACGGACTTGGCGAATTCACCCCTCCACTTT
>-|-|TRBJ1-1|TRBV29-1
CSVTGPPNTEAFF
TGCAGCGTAACGGGACCGCCGAACACTGAAGCTTTCTTT
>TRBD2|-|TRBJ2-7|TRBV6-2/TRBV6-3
CASTYSQGGGPYEQYF
TGTGCCAGCACCTACTCCCAAGGCGGGGGGCCCTACGAGCAGTACTTC
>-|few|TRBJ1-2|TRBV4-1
CASSRPDSRGFYDYTF
TGCGCCAGCAGCCGTCCCGACAGCAGGGGATTCTATGACTACACCTTC
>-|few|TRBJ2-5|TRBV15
CATSSPLKQYF
TGTGCCACCAGCAGCCCACTAAAACAGTACTTC